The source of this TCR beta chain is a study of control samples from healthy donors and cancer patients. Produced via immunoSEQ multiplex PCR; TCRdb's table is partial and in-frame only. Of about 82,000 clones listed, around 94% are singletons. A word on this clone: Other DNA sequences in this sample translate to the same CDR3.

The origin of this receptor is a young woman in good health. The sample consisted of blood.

CDR3 region: CASSVRAGGPGPPGELFF. As DNA, the CDR3 is TGTGCCAGCAGTGTGCGTGCGGGGGGGCCGGGTCCCCCCGGGGAGCTGTTTTTT. The chain carries TRBV6-2 or TRBV6-3 and TRBJ2-2; the match to TRBD2 covers 9 bases. With 5 bases clipped from V and 6 bases from J, the junction kept 16 bases outside the gene matches. The germline V gene encodes CDR1 MNHEY and CDR2 SVGEGT. This CDR3 is built from 18 residues.